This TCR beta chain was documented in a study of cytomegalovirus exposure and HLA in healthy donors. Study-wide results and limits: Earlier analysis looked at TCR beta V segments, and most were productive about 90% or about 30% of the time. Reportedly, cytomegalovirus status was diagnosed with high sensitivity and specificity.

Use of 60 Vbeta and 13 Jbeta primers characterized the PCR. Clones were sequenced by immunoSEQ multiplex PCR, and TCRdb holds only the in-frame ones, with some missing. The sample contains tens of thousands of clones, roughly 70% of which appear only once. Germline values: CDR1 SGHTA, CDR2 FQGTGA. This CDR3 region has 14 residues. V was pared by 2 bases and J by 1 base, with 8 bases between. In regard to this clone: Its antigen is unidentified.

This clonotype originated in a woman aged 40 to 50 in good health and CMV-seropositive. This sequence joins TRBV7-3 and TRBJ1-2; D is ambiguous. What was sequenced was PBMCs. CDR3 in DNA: TGTGCCAGCAGCTTAGGGCACAATAACTATGGCTACACCTTC. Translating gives CASSLGHNNYGYTF.